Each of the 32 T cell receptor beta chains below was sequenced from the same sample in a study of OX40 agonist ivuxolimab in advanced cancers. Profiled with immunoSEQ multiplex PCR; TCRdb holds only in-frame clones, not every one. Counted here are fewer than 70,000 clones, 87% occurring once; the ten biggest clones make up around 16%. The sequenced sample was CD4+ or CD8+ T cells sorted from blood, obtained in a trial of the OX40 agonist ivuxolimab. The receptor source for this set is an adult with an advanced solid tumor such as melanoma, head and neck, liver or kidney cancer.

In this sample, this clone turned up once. The CDR3 coding sequence is TGTGCCAGCAGCTTCCGGGAGGGCCGGTACGAGCAGTACTTC. It yields the protein CASSFREGRYEQYF. J is TRBJ2-7 and V is TRBV19; the match to TRBD2 covers 8 bases. Germline V gives CDR1 LNHDA, CDR2 SQIVND (reference sequence). The junction had 11 bases not matched to a gene; V was cut back by 9 bases and J by 4 bases. This CDR3 is built from 14 residues.

The CDR3 protein is CASSFLGTGEAKNIQYF. Here the CDR3 DNA reads TGTGCCAGCAGTTTTCTTGGGACAGGGGAAGCCAAAAACATTCAGTACTTC. This chain joins TRBV27 and TRBJ2-4; 10 positions agree with TRBD1. Germline trimming cut 3 bases from V and 0 bases from J; bases unmatched to any gene: 5. Per germline, CDR1 MNHEY and CDR2 SMNVEV (reference sequence). The CDR3 totals 17 residues.

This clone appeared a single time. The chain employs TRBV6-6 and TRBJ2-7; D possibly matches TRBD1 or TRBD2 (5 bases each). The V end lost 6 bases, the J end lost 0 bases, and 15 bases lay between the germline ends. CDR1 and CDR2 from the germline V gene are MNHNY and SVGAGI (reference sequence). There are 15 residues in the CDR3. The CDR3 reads CASSAPGRSSYEQYF. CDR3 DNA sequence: TGTGCCAGCAGCGCTCCGGGACGAAGCTCCTACGAGCAGTACTTC.

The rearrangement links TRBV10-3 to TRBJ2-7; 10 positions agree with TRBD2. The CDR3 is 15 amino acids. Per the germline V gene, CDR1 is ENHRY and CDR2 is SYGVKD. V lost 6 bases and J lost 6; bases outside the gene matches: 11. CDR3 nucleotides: TGTGCCATCAGCCGGGGAGCGGGAGGGCCAAGCGAGCAGTACTTC. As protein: CAISRGAGGPSEQYF.

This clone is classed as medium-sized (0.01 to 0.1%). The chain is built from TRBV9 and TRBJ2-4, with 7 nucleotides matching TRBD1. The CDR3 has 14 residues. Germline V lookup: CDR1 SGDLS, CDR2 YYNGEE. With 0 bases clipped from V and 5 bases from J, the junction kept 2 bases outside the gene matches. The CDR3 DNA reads TGTGCCAGCAGCGTAGGACAGGGCCAAAACATTCAGTACTTC. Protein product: CASSVGQGQNIQYF.

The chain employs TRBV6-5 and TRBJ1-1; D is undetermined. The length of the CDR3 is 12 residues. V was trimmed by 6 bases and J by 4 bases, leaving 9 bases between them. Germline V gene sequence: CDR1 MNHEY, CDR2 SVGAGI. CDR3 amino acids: CASRRLGTEAFF. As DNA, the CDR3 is TGTGCCAGCAGGCGCTTAGGCACTGAAGCTTTCTTT.

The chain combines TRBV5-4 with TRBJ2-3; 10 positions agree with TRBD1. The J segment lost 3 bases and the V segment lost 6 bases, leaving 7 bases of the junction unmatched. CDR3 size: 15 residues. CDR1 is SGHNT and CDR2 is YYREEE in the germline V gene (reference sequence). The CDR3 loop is CASTTGGALTDTQYF. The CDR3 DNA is TGTGCCAGCACGACAGGGGGCGCCCTGACAGATACGCAGTATTTT. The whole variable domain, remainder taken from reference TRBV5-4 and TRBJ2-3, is ETGVTQSPTHLIKTRGQQVTLRCSSQSGHNTVSWYQQALGQGPQFIFQYYREEENGRGNFPPRFSGLQFPNYSSELNVNALELDDSALYLCASTTGGALTDTQYFGPGTRLTVL.

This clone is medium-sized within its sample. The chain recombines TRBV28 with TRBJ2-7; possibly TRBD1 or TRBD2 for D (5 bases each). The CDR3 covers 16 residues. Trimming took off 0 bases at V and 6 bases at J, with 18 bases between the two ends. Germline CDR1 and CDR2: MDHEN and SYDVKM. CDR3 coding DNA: TGTGCCAGCAGTTTATGGGAGGAAGGGGAGAGGGGCGAGCAGTACTTC. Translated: CASSLWEEGERGEQYF.

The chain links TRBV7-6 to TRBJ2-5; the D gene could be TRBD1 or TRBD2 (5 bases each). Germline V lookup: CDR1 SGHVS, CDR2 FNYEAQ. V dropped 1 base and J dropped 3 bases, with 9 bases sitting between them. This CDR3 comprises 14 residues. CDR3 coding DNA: TGTGCCAGCAGCTTAGGGGGACCCAAAGAGACCCAGTACTTC. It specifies CASSLGGPKETQYF.

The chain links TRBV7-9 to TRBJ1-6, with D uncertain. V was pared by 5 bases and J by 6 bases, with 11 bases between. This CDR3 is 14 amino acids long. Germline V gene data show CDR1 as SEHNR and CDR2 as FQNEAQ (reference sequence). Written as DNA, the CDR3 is TGTGCCAGCAGCCACGGGCGGGTTAATTCACCCCTCCACTTT. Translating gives CASSHGRVNSPLHF.

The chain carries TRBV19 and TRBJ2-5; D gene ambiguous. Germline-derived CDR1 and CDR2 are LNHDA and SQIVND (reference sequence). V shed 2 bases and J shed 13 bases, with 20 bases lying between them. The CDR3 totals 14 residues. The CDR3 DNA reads TGTGCCAGTAGTATATCCTACGGATCCAAAAGGCCGTACTTC. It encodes CASSISYGSKRPYF.

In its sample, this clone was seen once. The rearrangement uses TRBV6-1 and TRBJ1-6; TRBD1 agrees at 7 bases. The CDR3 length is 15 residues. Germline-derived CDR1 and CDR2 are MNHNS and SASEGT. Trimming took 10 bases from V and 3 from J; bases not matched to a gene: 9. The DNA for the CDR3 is TGTGCCATTGGCGACCGGGACAGCTATAATTCACCCCTCCACTTT. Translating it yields CAIGDRDSYNSPLHF.

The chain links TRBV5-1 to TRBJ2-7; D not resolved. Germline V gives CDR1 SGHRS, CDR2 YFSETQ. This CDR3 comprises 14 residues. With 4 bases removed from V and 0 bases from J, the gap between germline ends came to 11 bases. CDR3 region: CASSPQGISYEQYF. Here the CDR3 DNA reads TGCGCCAGCAGCCCCCAAGGCATCTCCTACGAGCAGTACTTC. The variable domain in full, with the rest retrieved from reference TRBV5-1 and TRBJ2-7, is KAGVTQTPRYLIKTRGQQVTLSCSPISGHRSVSWYQQTPGQGLQFLFEYFSETQRNKGNFPGRFSGRQFSNSRSEMNVSTLELGDSALYLCASSPQGISYEQYFGPGTRLTVT.

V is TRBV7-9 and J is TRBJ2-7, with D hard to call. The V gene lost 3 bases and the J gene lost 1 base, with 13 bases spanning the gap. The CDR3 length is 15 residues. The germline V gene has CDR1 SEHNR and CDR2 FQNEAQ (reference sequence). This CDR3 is CASSFGPETSYEQYF. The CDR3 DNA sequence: TGTGCCAGCAGCTTTGGTCCGGAAACTTCCTACGAGCAGTACTTC.

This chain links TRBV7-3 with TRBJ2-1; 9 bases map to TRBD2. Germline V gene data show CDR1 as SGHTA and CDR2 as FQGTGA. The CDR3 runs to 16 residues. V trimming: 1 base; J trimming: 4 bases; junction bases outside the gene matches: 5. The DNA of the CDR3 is TGTGCCAGCAGCTTAAGCGGGAGGGCCAGATACAATGAGCAGTTCTTC. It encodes CASSLSGRARYNEQFF.

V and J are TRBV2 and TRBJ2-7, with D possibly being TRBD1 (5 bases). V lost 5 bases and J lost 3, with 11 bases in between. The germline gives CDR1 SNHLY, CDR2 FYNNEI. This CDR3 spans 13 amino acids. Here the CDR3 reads CASSSGIYYEQYF. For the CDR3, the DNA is TGTGCCAGCAGTTCAGGGATTTACTACGAGCAGTACTTC.

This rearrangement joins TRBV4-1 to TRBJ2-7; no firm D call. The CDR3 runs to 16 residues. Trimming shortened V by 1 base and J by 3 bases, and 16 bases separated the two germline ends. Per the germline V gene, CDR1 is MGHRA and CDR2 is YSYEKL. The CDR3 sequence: CASSQGVGPFLYEQYF. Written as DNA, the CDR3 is TGCGCCAGCAGCCAAGGTGTAGGTCCCTTCCTCTACGAGCAGTACTTC.

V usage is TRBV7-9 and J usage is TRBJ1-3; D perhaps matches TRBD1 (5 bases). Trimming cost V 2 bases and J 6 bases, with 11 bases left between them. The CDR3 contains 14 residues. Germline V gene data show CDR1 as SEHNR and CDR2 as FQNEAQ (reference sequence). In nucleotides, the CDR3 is TGTGCCAGCAGCTTAAGCCAGGGCGAAAACACCATATATTTT. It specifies CASSLSQGENTIYF.

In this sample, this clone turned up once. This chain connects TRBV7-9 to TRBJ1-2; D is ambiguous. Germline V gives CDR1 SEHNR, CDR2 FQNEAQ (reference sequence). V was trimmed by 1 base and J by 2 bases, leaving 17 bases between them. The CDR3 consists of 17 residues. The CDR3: CASSLVTPPGPNYGYTF. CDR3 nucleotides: TGTGCCAGCAGCTTAGTAACCCCACCAGGCCCAAACTATGGCTACACCTTC.

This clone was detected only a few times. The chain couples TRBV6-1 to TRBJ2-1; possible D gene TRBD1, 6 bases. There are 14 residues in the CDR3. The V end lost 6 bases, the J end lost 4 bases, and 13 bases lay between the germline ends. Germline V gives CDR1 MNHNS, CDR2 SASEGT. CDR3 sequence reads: CASSRDILYNEQFF. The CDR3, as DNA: TGTGCCAGCAGCCGGGACATACTATACAATGAGCAGTTCTTC.

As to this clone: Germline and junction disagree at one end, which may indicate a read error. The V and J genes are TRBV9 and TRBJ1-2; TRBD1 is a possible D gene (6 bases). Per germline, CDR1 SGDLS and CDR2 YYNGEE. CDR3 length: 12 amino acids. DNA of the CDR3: TGTGCCAGCAGCATTTTACAGGGTTCGCTTTCTTTC. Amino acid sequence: CASSILQGSLSF.

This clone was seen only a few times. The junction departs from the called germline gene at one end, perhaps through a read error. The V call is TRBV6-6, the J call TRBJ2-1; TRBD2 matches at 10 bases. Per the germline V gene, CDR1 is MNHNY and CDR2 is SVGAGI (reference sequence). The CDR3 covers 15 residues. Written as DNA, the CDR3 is TGTGCCAGCAGTGACTCTAGCGGGAGCTACAATGAGCAGTTCTTC. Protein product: CASSDSSGSYNEQFF.

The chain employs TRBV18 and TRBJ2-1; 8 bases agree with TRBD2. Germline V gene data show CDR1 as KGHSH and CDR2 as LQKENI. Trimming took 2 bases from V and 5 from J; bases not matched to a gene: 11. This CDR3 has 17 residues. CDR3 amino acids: CASSPGTGGPFDNEQFF. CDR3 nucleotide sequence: TGTGCCAGCTCACCAGGGACGGGAGGGCCTTTCGACAATGAGCAGTTCTTC.

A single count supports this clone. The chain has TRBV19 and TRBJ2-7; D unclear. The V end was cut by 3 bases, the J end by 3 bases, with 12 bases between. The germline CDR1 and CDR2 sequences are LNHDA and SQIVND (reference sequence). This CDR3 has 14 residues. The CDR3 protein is CASSIQSENYEQYF. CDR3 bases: TGTGCCAGTAGTATCCAGAGCGAAAACTACGAGCAGTACTTC.

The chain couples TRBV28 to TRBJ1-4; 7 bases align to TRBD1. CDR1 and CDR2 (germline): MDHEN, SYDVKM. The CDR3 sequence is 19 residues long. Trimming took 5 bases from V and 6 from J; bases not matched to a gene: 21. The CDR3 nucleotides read TGTGCCAGCAGTCTAAGGTCCAGGGGGTACGGGGGTTTTCATGAAAAACTGTTTTTT. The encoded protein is CASSLRSRGYGGFHEKLFF.

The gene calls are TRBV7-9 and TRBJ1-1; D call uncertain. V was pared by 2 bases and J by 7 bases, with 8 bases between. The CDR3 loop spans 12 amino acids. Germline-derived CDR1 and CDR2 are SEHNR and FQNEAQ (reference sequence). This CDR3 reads CASSLSGDEAFF. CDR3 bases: TGTGCCAGCAGCTTATCGGGCGATGAAGCTTTCTTT.

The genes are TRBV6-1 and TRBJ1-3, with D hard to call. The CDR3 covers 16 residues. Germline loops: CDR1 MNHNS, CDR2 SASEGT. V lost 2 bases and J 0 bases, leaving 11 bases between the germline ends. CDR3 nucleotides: TGTGCCAGCAGTGAAAGTCTAGCATCCTCTGGAAACACCATATATTTT. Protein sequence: CASSESLASSGNTIYF.

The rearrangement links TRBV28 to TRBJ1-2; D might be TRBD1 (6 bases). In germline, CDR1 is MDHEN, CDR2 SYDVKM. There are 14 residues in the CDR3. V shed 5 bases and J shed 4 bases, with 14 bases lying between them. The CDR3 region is CASSPLQGSYGYTF. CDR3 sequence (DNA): TGTGCCAGCAGTCCCCTACAGGGTAGCTATGGCTACACCTTC.

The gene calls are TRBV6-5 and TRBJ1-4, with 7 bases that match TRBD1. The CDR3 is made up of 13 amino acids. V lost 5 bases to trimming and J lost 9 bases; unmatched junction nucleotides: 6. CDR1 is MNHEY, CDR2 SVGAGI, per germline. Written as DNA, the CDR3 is TGTGCCAGCAGTAAAACGGGACAGCAAAAACTGTTTTTT. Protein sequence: CASSKTGQQKLFF.

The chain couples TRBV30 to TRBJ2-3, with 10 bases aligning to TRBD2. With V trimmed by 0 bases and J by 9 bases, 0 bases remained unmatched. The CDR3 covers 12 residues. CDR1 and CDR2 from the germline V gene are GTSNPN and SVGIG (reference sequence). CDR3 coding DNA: TGTGCCTGGAGTGTACTAGCGGGAACGCAGTATTTT. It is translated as CAWSVLAGTQYF.

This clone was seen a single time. This CDR3 reads CASSLGQATNGYTF. CDR3 nucleotide sequence: TGTGCCAGCAGCTTAGGACAGGCGACTAATGGCTACACCTTC. The V call is TRBV13, the J call TRBJ1-2; TRBD1 is a possible D gene (5 bases). Trimming shortened V by 0 bases and J by 6 bases, and 11 bases separated the two germline ends. The germline gives CDR1 PRHDT, CDR2 FYEKMQ (reference sequence). The CDR3 loop spans 14 amino acids.

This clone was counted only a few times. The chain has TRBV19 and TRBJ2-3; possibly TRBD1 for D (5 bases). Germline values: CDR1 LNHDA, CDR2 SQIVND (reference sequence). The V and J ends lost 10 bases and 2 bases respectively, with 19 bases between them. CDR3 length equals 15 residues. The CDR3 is CATGLLSGHTDTQYF. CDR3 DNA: TGTGCCACCGGCCTCCTGAGTGGACACACAGATACGCAGTATTTT.